This TCR beta chain originates from a study of T cells in Graves' hyperthyroidism and ophthalmopathy (dated by TCRdb to 2018 to 2020). Background on the whole study: To identify TCR V-J signatures that set the groups apart, the researchers used a discovery cohort of about a hundred patients, made up of 40 to 45 with Graves' ophthalmopathy and 55 to 65 with stable Graves' hyperthyroidism. Whether ophthalmopathy could be predicted prospectively was tested in an independent validation cohort made up of approximately 19 hyperthyroidism patients plus 17 patients who later progressed to ophthalmopathy. The roughly 100 discovery patients were randomly split 7:3 into training and test sets. In about 6 Graves' hyperthyroidism patients, the study also compared T-cell repertoires from thyroid tissue with T-cell repertoires from blood. After sampling, hyperthyroidism patients received methimazole starting at 30 mg daily, and ophthalmopathy patients received high-dose intravenous methylprednisolone. According to the paper, TCR Vbeta CDR3 sequencing was carried out on some 140 peripheral blood samples, which came from fewer than 50 ophthalmopathy, around 75 hyperthyroidism and approximately 17 progressor patients.

Results the study describes overall, beyond this receptor: In cross-validation, a model built on a 13 V-J signature told ophthalmopathy apart from stable hyperthyroidism with 87.88% sensitivity and about 81% specificity, and in testing the same model reached 80%/75%. During validation, the model predicted progression to ophthalmopathy a median of roughly six months ahead of onset, with more than 60% sensitivity and around 73% specificity. Most expanded thyroid clonotypes (frequency above 0.001) were also found in blood, which suggests that blood repertoires may mirror thyroid immune responses. Sample size was not statistically predetermined, and blinding of investigators to group allocation was not performed.

Ten or more counts support this clonotype. This clone's antigen is unknown. No much larger clone is present one base from it, and per-base qualities are unavailable. The TCR beta CDR3 regions were amplified from RNA transcripts. The first round of RT-PCR for the TCR CDR3 was performed with the HTBI primer set and the Qiagen OneStep RT-PCR kit. A second multiplex PCR round built the libraries, followed by size selection and purification. Sequencing of the libraries was done on an Illumina HiSeq2000 using paired-end 100 bp reads. Processing in the source paper ran as follows. SOAPnuke was used to process the raw data, throwing out any read that contained adapters or uncalled bases, had a mean Phred below 15, or lacked an exact constant-primer or identifier match. COPE v1.2.5 was used to merge the high-quality paired reads, and each unique nucleotide sequence was defined as a clonotype. Clonotypes were aligned to IMGT TRBV, TRBD and TRBJ reference segments using MiTCR v1.1. Only V-J combinations with frequency above 0.0001, covering about 99% of repertoires, were analysed. A TCS score was defined as the ratio between F50 (clonal expansion) and ExV (chaos), using BLOSUM62-based TCRdist between CDR3 peptides within each V-J. Welch's t-statistics and random forest reduced fewer than 600 V-J features to 13, which were used in a naive Bayes classifier (R e1071). Thyroid-blood repertoire similarity was quantified with the Morisita-Horn index. TCRdb reworked the public reads: Q25 trimming with fastp, MiXCR clone assembly, productive beta chains retained. Identical CDR3 proteins give one entry, which carries the most common genes and DNA. The V and J calls here are based on TCRdb, not the publication. The sample yields almost 600,000 distinct CDR3 sequences; approximately 44% were counted once. Of the sample, around 7.7% falls within the top ten clones.

Inclusive of the bounding cysteine and phenylalanine, the CDR3 is 14 residues long. Here the CDR3 DNA is all that survives: 42 bases in frame from base 1. The V end loses 2 bases and the J end loses 7 bases, and a stretch of 14 bases separates them. As encoded in the germline V gene, CDR1 is KGHSY while CDR2 is FQNENV. Graves' hyperthyroidism was defined as stable when no progression to ophthalmopathy occurred over 18 months of follow-up. Hyperthyroidism patients were aged 18 to 65 years and newly diagnosed, with disease duration of less than 2 months. The study excluded patients with uncontrolled infections, other autoimmune diseases, pregnancy or lactation. Diagnoses relied on clinical symptoms, serum thyroxine and TRAb, thyroid ultrasound and orbital computed tomography. Total RNA was extracted with Trizol reagent, and quality was checked on an Agilent 2100 Bioanalyzer.

Sequencing was done on a sample of peripheral blood or thyroid tissue (not recorded which). The rearranged segments are TRBV16 and TRBJ1-1; the D region possibly corresponds to TRBD1 (5 bases align). This receptor was obtained from a woman aged 18-30 years with Graves' hyperthyroidism. The CDR3 region has the sequence CASSQEGRGDEAFF. The DNA reads TGTGCCAGCAGCCAAGAGGGGAGAGGTGATGAAGCTTTCTTT.